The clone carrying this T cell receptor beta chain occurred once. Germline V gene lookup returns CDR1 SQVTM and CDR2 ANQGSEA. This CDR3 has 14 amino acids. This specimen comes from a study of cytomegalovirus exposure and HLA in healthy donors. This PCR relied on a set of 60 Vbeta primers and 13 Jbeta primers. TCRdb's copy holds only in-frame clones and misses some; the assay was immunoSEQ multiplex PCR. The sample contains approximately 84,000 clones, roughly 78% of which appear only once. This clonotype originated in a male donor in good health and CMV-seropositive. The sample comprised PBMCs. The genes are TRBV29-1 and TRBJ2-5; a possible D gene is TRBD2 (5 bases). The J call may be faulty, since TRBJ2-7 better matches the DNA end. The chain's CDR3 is CSVAGLASYYEQYF. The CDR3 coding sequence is TGCAGCGTTGCAGGACTGGCAAGTTACTACGAGCAGTACTTC.